These 10 T cell receptor beta chains originate from one sample sequenced in a study of response to subunit inactivated influenza vaccine. Each CDR3 protein gets one entry after TCRdb re-called the RT-PCR reads with MiXCR. The sample lists under 750,000 distinct CDR3 sequences, over 9.5% occurring once. The input for sequencing was PBMCs from blood, taken on the day of vaccination. Receptors were obtained from a man in his fifties or sixties who received an inactivated influenza vaccine.

The rearrangement joins TRBV4-2 to TRBJ2-3; a weak D match, TRBD2 (5 bases). Germline values: CDR1 LGHNA, CDR2 YNFKEQ. Trimming pared 0 bases from V and 5 bases from J, leaving 12 bases between. CDR3 length: 15 residues. As DNA, the CDR3 is TGTGCCAGCAGCCAAGATGTGCTAGCTGTAGATACGCAGTATTTT. As protein: CASSQDVLAVDTQYF.

The chain links TRBV27 to TRBJ2-1; 10 bases agree with TRBD2. J lost 7 bases, V lost 6 bases, and 12 bases had no gene match. The length of the CDR3 is 16 residues. Germline-derived CDR1 and CDR2 are MNHEY and SMNVEV (reference sequence). The CDR3 nucleotides are TGTGCCAGCAGAACGATAAGCGGGAGGGCCATGAATGAGCAGTTCTTC. Residues: CASRTISGRAMNEQFF.

Many counts were recorded for this clonotype. This rearrangement joins TRBV7-9 to TRBJ2-7; TRBD1 matches 7 bases. With V trimmed by 5 bases and J by 6 bases, 4 bases remained unmatched. Germline V gene sequence: CDR1 SEHNR, CDR2 FQNEAQ (reference sequence). The CDR3 length is 12 residues. The CDR3 spells CASSPQGSEQYF. As DNA, the CDR3 is TGTGCCAGCAGCCCACAGGGGTCCGAGCAGTACTTC.

There are a few counts of this clonotype. V is TRBV20-1 and J is TRBJ1-2, with a weak D call TRBD1 (5 bases). V shed 2 bases and J shed 10 bases, with 11 bases lying between them. Germline V gene data show CDR1 as DFQATT and CDR2 as SNEGSKA (reference sequence). The CDR3 runs to 11 residues. Here the CDR3 reads CSARQGRDYTF. CDR3 DNA sequence: TGCAGTGCTAGACAGGGAAGGGACTACACCTTC.

The rearrangement joins TRBV4-3 to TRBJ2-1; TRBD1 matches at 8 bases. Germline V gives CDR1 LGHNA, CDR2 YSLEER. V gave up 4 bases and J gave up 0 bases; unmatched junction bases: 8. The CDR3 is made up of 17 amino acids. The CDR3 DNA is TGCGCCAGCAGCCGCTCCCGGACAGGGCTCTCCTACAATGAGCAGTTCTTC. It codes for CASSRSRTGLSYNEQFF.

The chain has TRBV11-2 and TRBJ2-1; D gene ambiguous. Germline V gene lookup returns CDR1 SGHAT and CDR2 FQNNGV. Trimming removed 2 bases from V and 10 bases from J, with 18 bases in between. The CDR3 extends over 15 amino acids. The CDR3: CASSLMTRRAGEQFF. The CDR3 DNA reads as TGTGCCAGCAGCTTAATGACGAGGCGCGCTGGGGAGCAGTTCTTC.

The gene calls are TRBV6-2 or TRBV6-3 and TRBJ2-6, with D unresolved. CDR3 size: 16 residues. CDR1 is MNHEY and CDR2 is SVGEGT in the germline V gene. V shed 7 bases and J shed 0 bases, with 13 bases lying between them. CDR3 in amino acids: CASIGRRNSGANVLTF. CDR3 DNA: TGTGCCAGCATAGGCAGGAGAAACTCTGGGGCCAACGTCCTGACTTTC.

In its sample, this clonotype was seen a few times. In nucleotides, the CDR3 is TGTGCCAGCAGCGTAGCGGGTACAGGCCAAGAGACCCAGTACTTC. It codes for CASSVAGTGQETQYF. The J gene is TRBJ2-5, the V gene TRBV9; TRBD1 might be the D (5 bases). Between the trimmed V and J ends, which lost 0 bases and 1 base, there was a span of 10 bases. The CDR3 is 15 residues long. Germline CDR1 is SGDLS and CDR2 is YYNGEE. The full variable domain, its missing parts supplied by reference TRBV9 and TRBJ2-5, is DSGVTQTPKHLITATGQRVTLRCSPRSGDLSVYWYQQSLDQGLQFLIQYYNGEERAKGNILERFSAQQFPDLHSELNLSSLELGDSALYFCASSVAGTGQETQYFGPGTRLLVL.

This clonotype was seen a few times. For the CDR3, the DNA is TGTGCCACCAGTGATACCGGGACTAGCGGGAGATTGAATGAGCAGTTCTTC. Translating it yields CATSDTGTSGRLNEQFF. The gene calls are TRBV24-1 and TRBJ2-1; 14 bases line up with TRBD2. Germline V gene data show CDR1 as KGHDR and CDR2 as SFDVKD. The CDR3 has 17 amino acids. The V segment lost 3 bases and the J segment 7 bases; nucleotides outside the gene matches: 7.

This clonotype was seen a handful of times. The chain carries TRBV11-2 and TRBJ2-1; D may match TRBD1 or TRBD2 (6 bases each). The length of the CDR3 is 14 residues. V shed 6 bases and J shed 3 bases, with 12 bases lying between them. CDR1 and CDR2 from the germline V gene are SGHAT and FQNNGV. CDR3 region: CASRGGRNYNEQFF. CDR3 in DNA: TGTGCCAGCAGGGGGGGCAGAAACTACAATGAGCAGTTCTTC.